This TCR beta chain was sequenced during a study of blood T cells in healthy people across ages. Overall study context: About one barcoded beta molecule per two T cells was the capture yield of template switching.

A sample-barcoded 5' primer and a J-beta primer mix were used in a second PCR of about 7 to 11 cycles. TCRdb re-called the 5' RACE reads through MiXCR, storing one row per CDR3 protein. This sample has around 1.7 million distinct CDR3 sequences; roughly 27% occur once, and the top ten carry around 7.7%. Germline CDR1 and CDR2: DFQATT and SNEGSKA (reference sequence). V shed 5 bases and J 5 bases; nucleotides not matched to a gene: 14. The CDR3 loop spans 16 amino acids. Samples each yielded at least 6 micrograms of total RNA. Broader study findings: Among long-lived donors, naive CD4+ cells were more numerous and diversity higher than in aged donors.

Comments on this clonotype: Its antigen is currently unknown.

J is TRBJ2-3 and V is TRBV20-1; 9 positions agree with TRBD2. This sequence originates from a woman in her 30s in good health. Specimen: blood. This CDR3 is CSALGLAGGERDTQYF. The CDR3 nucleotides are TGCAGTGCTCTTGGCTTGGCGGGAGGGGAGAGAGATACGCAGTATTTT.